These 21 T cell receptor beta chains share one sample of origin, sequenced in a study of molecular identifiers for immune sequencing clone quantification (dated by TCRdb to the late 2010s). Receptors were amplified or captured by PCR. Reads for this sample came from a NextSeq 500. TCRdb redid the processing of the public reads, applying fastp at Q25 and MiXCR, and retained in-frame beta chains. A single entry per CDR3 protein holds the most common genes and DNA from its merged rows. The sample table shows over 550,000 distinct CDR3 sequences, and about 25% are seen once. 0.6% to 0.9% of the sample goes to the ten largest clones. The specimen sequenced was naive CD8+ T cells from blood, with Jurkat cell RNA spiked in. The cell subset or site label, as the study defines it: FACS-sorted CD8+CD4-CCR7+CD45RA+ naive T cells. Every receptor here comes from a human donor in good health. Some libraries in this study had Jurkat cell RNA spiked in.

As for this clonotype: One end of the junction does not line up with germline, which may come from a read error. The V and J genes are TRBV6-5 and TRBJ2-7; D is perhaps TRBD1 (5 bases). The CDR3 is made up of 15 amino acids. CDR1 and CDR2 from the germline V gene are MNHEY and SVGAGI. CDR3 in DNA: TGTGCCAGCAGTTACTATGGTGGGGCCCTGGACGAGCCGTCCTTC. The encoded protein is CASSYYGGALDEPSF.

At least ten counts were recorded for this clonotype. This chain uses TRBV4-1 with TRBJ2-2; possibly TRBD1 for D (6 bases). The CDR3 loop spans 16 amino acids. V was shortened by 2 bases and J by 5 bases, with 15 bases between the two germline ends. CDR1 is MGHRA and CDR2 is YSYEKL in the germline V gene. The CDR3 DNA is TGCGCCAGCAGCCAAAACAGGGTAACTCTGACCGGGGAGCTGTTTTTT. This gives the protein CASSQNRVTLTGELFF.

This clonotype was observed many times. The chain combines TRBV7-9 with TRBJ2-5, with TRBD1 matching over 7 bases. This CDR3 has 15 amino acids. CDR1 is SEHNR, CDR2 FQNEAQ, per germline (reference sequence). V dropped 7 bases and J dropped 4; count of bases not matched to a gene: 12. The CDR3, as DNA: TGTGCCAGCACCCTATTAGGGGGCCCAGGAGAGACCCAGTACTTC. It is translated as CASTLLGGPGETQYF. Based on the CDR3 plus reference TRBV7-9 and TRBJ2-5, the full variable domain is DTGVSQNPRHKITKRGQNVTFRCDPISEHNRLYWYRQTLGQGPEFLTYFQNEAQLEKSRLLSDRFSAERPKGSFSTLEIQRTEQGDSAMYLCASTLLGGPGETQYFGPGTRLLVL.

This clonotype was detected a few times. The gene calls are TRBV7-9 and TRBJ2-7; D gene unclear. This CDR3 comprises 16 residues. Germline CDR1 reads SEHNR; CDR2 reads FQNEAQ (reference sequence). Trimming stripped 0 bases from V and 2 bases from J, with 14 bases between. CDR3 protein: CASSLAVGTATYEQYF. DNA for the CDR3: TGTGCCAGCAGCTTAGCGGTGGGCACAGCCACCTACGAGCAGTACTTC.

In the case of this clonotype: This may arise from a read error, as a much more abundant clone is one base away. This chain uses TRBV4-1 with TRBJ2-7, with 8 positions matching TRBD2. CDR3 length: 16 amino acids. The V segment lost 2 bases and the J segment 5 bases; nucleotides outside the gene matches: 11. CDR1 MGHRA and CDR2 YSYEKL come from the germline V gene. The CDR3 DNA follows: TGCGCCAGCAGCCAAAGCCCCGGGACTAGAGCCGACGAGCAGTACTTC. Protein: CASSQSPGTRADEQYF.

This clonotype appeared many times. The chain is built from TRBV30 and TRBJ2-1, with no clear D. This CDR3 has 11 amino acids. With 0 bases removed from V and 8 bases from J, the gap between germline ends came to 5 bases. Germline V lookup: CDR1 GTSNPN, CDR2 SVGIG (reference sequence). CDR3 sequence: CAWSVSYEQFF. The CDR3 nucleotides read TGTGCCTGGAGTGTATCCTATGAGCAGTTCTTC.

This clonotype was detected only a few times. This chain connects TRBV7-9 to TRBJ2-3; D is unclear. Looked up from germline, CDR1 is SEHNR and CDR2 is FQNEAQ (reference sequence). With 1 base removed from V and 5 bases from J, the gap between germline ends came to 16 bases. CDR3 length equals 16 residues. DNA for the CDR3: TGTGCCAGCAGCTTAGATGTGGACCTGCGTGGAGATACGCAGTATTTT. Translated, it gives CASSLDVDLRGDTQYF.

This clonotype occurred a few times. This chain uses TRBV5-1 with TRBJ1-1, with D unclear. The germline V gene encodes CDR1 SGHRS and CDR2 YFSETQ. The CDR3 loop spans 15 amino acids. V was cut by 0 bases and J by 1 base, with 10 bases left in between. The DNA of the CDR3 is TGCGCCAGCAGCTTGGAGGTCGGTACGAACACTGAAGCTTTCTTT. It translates to CASSLEVGTNTEAFF. Filled out from reference TRBV5-1 and TRBJ1-1, the complete variable domain reads KAGVTQTPRYLIKTRGQQVTLSCSPISGHRSVSWYQQTPGQGLQFLFEYFSETQRNKGNFPGRFSGRQFSNSRSEMNVSTLELGDSALYLCASSLEVGTNTEAFFGQGTRLTVV.

Regarding this clonotype: This clone may be a read error of a much larger clone one base away. V usage is TRBV9 and J usage is TRBJ2-4; tentatively, D is TRBD1 or TRBD2 (5 bases each). Germline V CDR1 and CDR2: SGDLS, YYNGEE. This CDR3 contains 13 residues. CDR3 sequence reads: CAGSVGDLNIQYF. CDR3 DNA: TGTGCCGGCAGCGTAGGGGACCTCAACATTCAGTACTTC.

The table lists this clonotype with many counts. V is TRBV5-1 and J is TRBJ1-1; TRBD1 is a possible D gene (6 bases). The CDR3 length is 14 residues. Between the trimmed V and J ends, which lost 3 bases and 1 base, there was a span of 10 bases. Germline CDR1 reads SGHRS; CDR2 reads YFSETQ. The CDR3 sequence is CASSYGQSNTEAFF. The CDR3 bases are TGCGCCAGCAGCTACGGACAGTCGAACACTGAAGCTTTCTTT.

At least ten counts were recorded for this clonotype. V gene TRBV20-1 combines with J gene TRBJ2-1, with TRBD2 matching 11 bases. The germline CDR1 and CDR2 sequences are DFQATT and SNEGSKA (reference sequence). This CDR3 comprises 15 residues. V was clipped by 7 bases and J by 7 bases; unmatched bases: 12. The chain's CDR3 is CSGTVGLAAVNEQFF. CDR3 nucleotides: TGCAGTGGGACGGTGGGACTAGCGGCTGTGAATGAGCAGTTCTTC.

V usage is TRBV27 and J usage is TRBJ2-3; D may be TRBD1 or TRBD2 (5 bases each). The CDR3 totals 15 residues. V lost 1 base, J lost 1 base, and 9 bases lay in between. Germline V gene sequence: CDR1 MNHEY, CDR2 SMNVEV (reference sequence). CDR3 in amino acids: CASSLWGTRTDTQYF. CDR3 in DNA: TGTGCCAGCAGTTTATGGGGGACCCGCACAGATACGCAGTATTTT.

In its sample, this clonotype was seen many times. The rearrangement joins TRBV20-1 to TRBJ1-1; a possible D gene is TRBD1 (5 bases). V dropped 6 bases and J dropped 3 bases, with 14 bases sitting between them. Germline CDR1 reads DFQATT; CDR2 reads SNEGSKA (reference sequence). This CDR3 region has 13 residues. The CDR3 region is CSARRQGDTEAFF. For the CDR3, the DNA is TGCAGTGCCAGGAGGCAGGGTGACACTGAAGCTTTCTTT.

This clonotype occurred many times. The chain's CDR3 is CATSPTGIRPTAGELFF. Here the CDR3 DNA reads TGTGCCACCAGCCCTACCGGGATTCGGCCCACCGCCGGGGAGCTGTTTTTT. The chain links TRBV15 to TRBJ2-2; D is possibly TRBD2 (5 bases). Per germline, CDR1 LNHNV and CDR2 YYDKDF (reference sequence). The CDR3 has 17 amino acids. The V and J ends lost 5 bases and 6 bases respectively, with 22 bases between them. Filled out from reference TRBV15 and TRBJ2-2, the complete variable domain reads DAMVIQNPRYQVTQFGKPVTLSCSQTLNHNVMYWYQQKSSQAPKLLFHYYDKDFNNEADTPDNFQSRRPNTSFCFLDIRSPGLGDTAMYLCATSPTGIRPTAGELFFGEGSRLTVL.

A note on this clonotype: It may be a read error: a sequence one base away is much more abundant. The genes are TRBV20-1 and TRBJ1-5, with D hard to call. The CDR3 runs to 13 residues. Germline loops: CDR1 DFQATT, CDR2 SNEGSKA (reference sequence). V was clipped by 0 bases and J by 9 bases, with 12 bases between them. The CDR3 region is CSARDGTGLPQHF. CDR3 sequence (DNA): TGCAGTGCTAGAGATGGTACTGGGCTGCCCCAGCATTTT.

This clonotype was detected ten times or more. The J gene is TRBJ2-5, the V gene TRBV7-8; D possibly corresponds to TRBD2 (5 bases). Per germline, CDR1 SGHVS and CDR2 FQNEAQ. This CDR3 has 14 residues. The ends were cut back, 3 bases at V and 2 bases at J, with 10 bases in the middle. The chain's CDR3 is CASSFLEGQETQYF. CDR3 bases: TGTGCCAGCAGCTTCCTTGAGGGACAAGAGACCCAGTACTTC.

Many counts were recorded for this clonotype. The V and J genes are TRBV2 and TRBJ2-3; the match to TRBD2 covers 10 bases. V lost 7 bases and J lost 4; bases outside the gene matches: 11. Germline CDR1 reads SNHLY; CDR2 reads FYNNEI. The CDR3 has 16 residues. CDR3 coding DNA: TGTGCCAGCAAACCCATTAGCGGGGGGAGAGCAGATACGCAGTATTTT. Its protein product is CASKPISGGRADTQYF.

At least ten counts were recorded for this clonotype. This chain links TRBV20-1 with TRBJ2-5; TRBD2 agrees at 7 bases. There are 14 residues in the CDR3. V lost 3 bases, J lost 1 base, and 5 bases stayed unmatched. Per the germline V gene, CDR1 is DFQATT and CDR2 is SNEGSKA (reference sequence). The CDR3 reads CSASFGLGQETQYF. Written as DNA, the CDR3 is TGCAGTGCTAGCTTTGGACTAGGCCAAGAGACCCAGTACTTC.

A word on this clonotype: A much larger clone differs from this one at a single base, so this may be a read error. This chain connects TRBV5-1 to TRBJ2-3; TRBD2 aligns across 11 bases. The length of the CDR3 is 16 residues. In germline, CDR1 is SGHRS, CDR2 YFSETQ. CDR3 sequence reads: CAGSSTSGSPTDTQYF. CDR3 sequence (DNA): TGCGCCGGCAGTTCTACTAGCGGGAGCCCCACAGATACGCAGTATTTT. The variable domain in full, with the rest retrieved from reference TRBV5-1 and TRBJ2-3, is KAGVTQTPRYLIKTRGQQVTLSCSPISGHRSVSWYQQTPGQGLQFLFEYFSETQRNKGNFPGRFSGRQFSNSRSEMNVSTLELGDSALYLCAGSSTSGSPTDTQYFGPGTRLTVL.

This clonotype has just a few counts. The rearrangement joins TRBV4-1 to TRBJ1-6; no definite D call. The CDR3 is made up of 15 amino acids. Germline CDR1 and CDR2: MGHRA and YSYEKL. The V gene lost 0 bases and the J gene lost 6 bases, with 9 bases spanning the gap. The CDR3, as DNA: TGCGCCAGCAGCCAAGATTTAGCGAGTAATTCACCCCTCCACTTT. It codes for CASSQDLASNSPLHF.

This clonotype was recorded at least ten times. V is TRBV30 and J is TRBJ1-1; 9 positions agree with TRBD1. The CDR3 loop spans 13 amino acids. Germline CDR1 is GTSNPN and CDR2 is SVGIG (reference sequence). Trimming cost V 2 bases and J 5 bases; bases outside gene matches: 3. CDR3: CAWSLDRGTEAFF. Written as DNA, the CDR3 is TGTGCCTGGAGTTTGGACAGGGGAACTGAAGCTTTCTTT.